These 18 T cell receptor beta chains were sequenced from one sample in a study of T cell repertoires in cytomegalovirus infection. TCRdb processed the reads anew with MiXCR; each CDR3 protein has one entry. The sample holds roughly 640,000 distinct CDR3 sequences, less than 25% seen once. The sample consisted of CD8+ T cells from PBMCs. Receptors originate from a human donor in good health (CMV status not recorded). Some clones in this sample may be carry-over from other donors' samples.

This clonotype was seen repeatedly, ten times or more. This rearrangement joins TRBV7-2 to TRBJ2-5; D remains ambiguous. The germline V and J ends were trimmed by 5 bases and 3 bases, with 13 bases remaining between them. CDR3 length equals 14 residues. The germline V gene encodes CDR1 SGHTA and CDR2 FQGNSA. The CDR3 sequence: CASSPPLREETQYF. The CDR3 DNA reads TGTGCCAGCAGCCCACCTTTACGAGAAGAGACCCAGTACTTC.

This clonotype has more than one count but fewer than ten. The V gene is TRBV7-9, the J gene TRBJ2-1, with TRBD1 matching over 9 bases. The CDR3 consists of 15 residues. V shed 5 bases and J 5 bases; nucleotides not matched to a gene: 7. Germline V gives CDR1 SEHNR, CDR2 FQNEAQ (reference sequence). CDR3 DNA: TGTGCCAGCAGCGCCGGACAGGGGACCAACAATGAGCAGTTCTTC. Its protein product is CASSAGQGTNNEQFF.

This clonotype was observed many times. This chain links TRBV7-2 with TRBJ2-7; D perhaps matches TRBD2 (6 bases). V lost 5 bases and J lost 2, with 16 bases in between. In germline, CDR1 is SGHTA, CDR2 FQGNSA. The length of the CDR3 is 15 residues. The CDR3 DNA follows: TGTGCCAGCAGCCCCTTGTGGGACTTTCCCTACGAGCAGTACTTC. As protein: CASSPLWDFPYEQYF.

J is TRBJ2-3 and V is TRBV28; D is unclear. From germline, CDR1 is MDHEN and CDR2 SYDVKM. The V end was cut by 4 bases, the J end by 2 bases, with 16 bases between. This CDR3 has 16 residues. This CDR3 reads CASSSLGHIPTDTQYF. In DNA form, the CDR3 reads TGTGCCAGCAGTTCCCTAGGGCACATCCCCACAGATACGCAGTATTTT.

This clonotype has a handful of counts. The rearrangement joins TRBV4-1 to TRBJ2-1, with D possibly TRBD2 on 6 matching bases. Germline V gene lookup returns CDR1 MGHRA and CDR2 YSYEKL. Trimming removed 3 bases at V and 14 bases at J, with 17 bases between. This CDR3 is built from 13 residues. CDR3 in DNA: TGCGCCAGCAGCCAGGGCCGGGACTTTGCGGAGTTCTTC. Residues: CASSQGRDFAEFF.

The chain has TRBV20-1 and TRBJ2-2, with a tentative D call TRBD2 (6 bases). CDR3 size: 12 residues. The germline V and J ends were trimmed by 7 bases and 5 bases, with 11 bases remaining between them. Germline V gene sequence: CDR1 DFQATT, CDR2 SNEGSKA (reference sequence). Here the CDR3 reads CSVASETGELFF. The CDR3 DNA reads TGCAGTGTAGCTAGCGAAACCGGGGAGCTGTTTTTT.

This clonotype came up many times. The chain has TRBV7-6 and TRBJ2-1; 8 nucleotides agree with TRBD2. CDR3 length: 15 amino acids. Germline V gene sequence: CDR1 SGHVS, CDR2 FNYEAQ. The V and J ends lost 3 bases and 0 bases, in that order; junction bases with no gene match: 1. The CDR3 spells CASSFSGDSYNEQFF. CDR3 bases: TGTGCCAGCAGCTTTAGCGGGGACTCCTACAATGAGCAGTTCTTC.

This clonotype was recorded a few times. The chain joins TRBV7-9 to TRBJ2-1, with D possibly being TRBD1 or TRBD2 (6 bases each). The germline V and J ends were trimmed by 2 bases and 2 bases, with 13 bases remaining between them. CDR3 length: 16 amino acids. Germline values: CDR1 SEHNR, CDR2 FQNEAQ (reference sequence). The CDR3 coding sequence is TGTGCCAGCAGCTTACAGCCGGGGGCGACCTACAATGAGCAGTTCTTC. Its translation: CASSLQPGATYNEQFF.

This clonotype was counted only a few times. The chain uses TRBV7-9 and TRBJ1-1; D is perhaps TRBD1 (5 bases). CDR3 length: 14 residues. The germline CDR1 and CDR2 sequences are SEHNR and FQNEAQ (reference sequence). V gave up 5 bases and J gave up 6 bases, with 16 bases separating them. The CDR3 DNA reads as TGTGCCAGCAGCCCCGTCTCCTGGGGCGCTGAAGCTTTCTTT. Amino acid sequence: CASSPVSWGAEAFF.

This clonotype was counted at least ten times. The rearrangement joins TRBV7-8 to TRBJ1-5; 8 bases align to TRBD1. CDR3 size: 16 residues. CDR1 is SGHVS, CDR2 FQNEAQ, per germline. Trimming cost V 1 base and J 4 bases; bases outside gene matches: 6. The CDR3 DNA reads TGTGCCAGCAGCTTAGAGTCCCGACAGGGGAATCAGCCCCAGCATTTT. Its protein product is CASSLESRQGNQPQHF. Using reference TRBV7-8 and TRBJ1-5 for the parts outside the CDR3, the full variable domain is GAGVSQSPRYKVAKRGQDVALRCDPISGHVSLFWYQQALGQGPEFLTYFQNEAQLDKSGLPSDRFFAERPEGSVSTLKIQRTQQEDSAVYLCASSLESRQGNQPQHFGDGTRLSIL.

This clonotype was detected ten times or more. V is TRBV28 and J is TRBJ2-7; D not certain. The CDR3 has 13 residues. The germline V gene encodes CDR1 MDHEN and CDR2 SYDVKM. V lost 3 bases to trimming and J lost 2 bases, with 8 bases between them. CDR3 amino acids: CASSLGLAYEQYV. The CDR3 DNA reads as TGTGCCAGCAGTTTGGGCCTTGCCTACGAGCAGTACGTC.

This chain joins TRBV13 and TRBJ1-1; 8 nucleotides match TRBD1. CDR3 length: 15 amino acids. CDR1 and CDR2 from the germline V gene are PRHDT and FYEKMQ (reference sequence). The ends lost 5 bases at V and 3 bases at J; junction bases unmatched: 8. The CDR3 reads CASSGLTGDDTEAFF. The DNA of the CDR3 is TGTGCCAGCAGCGGATTGACAGGGGACGACACTGAAGCTTTCTTT.

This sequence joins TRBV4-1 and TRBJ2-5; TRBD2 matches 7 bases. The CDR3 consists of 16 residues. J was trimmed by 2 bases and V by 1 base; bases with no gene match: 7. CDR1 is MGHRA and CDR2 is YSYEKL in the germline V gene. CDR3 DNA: TGCGCCAGCAGCCAAGGGGAGGGCACCCCTCAAGAGACCCAGTACTTC. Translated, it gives CASSQGEGTPQETQYF.

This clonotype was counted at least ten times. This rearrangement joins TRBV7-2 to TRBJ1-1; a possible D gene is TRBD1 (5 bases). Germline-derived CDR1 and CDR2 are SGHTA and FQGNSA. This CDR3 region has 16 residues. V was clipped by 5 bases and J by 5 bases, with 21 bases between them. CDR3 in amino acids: CASSPDSFARRTEAFF. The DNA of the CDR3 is TGTGCCAGCAGCCCTGACAGCTTCGCGCGTCGGACTGAAGCTTTCTTT.

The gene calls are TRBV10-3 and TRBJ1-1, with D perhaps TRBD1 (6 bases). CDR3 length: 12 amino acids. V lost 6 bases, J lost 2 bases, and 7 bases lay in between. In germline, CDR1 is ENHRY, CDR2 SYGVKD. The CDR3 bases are TGTGCCATCAGACAGGGTAACACTGAAGCTTTCTTT. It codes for CAIRQGNTEAFF.

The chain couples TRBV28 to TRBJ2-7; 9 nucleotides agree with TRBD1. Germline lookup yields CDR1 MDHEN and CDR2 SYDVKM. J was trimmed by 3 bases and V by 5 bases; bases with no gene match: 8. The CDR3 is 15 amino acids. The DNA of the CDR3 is TGTGCCAGCAGTCCGACAGGGGGAGAGTTCTACGAGCAGTACGTC. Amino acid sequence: CASSPTGGEFYEQYV.

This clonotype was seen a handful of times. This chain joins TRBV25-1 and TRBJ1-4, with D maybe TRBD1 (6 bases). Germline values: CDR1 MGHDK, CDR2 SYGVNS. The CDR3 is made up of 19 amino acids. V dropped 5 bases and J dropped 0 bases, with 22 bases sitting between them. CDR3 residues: CASSFSFQGPFATNEKLFF. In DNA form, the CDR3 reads TGTGCCAGCAGTTTTTCGTTCCAGGGGCCTTTTGCAACTAATGAAAAACTGTTTTTT.

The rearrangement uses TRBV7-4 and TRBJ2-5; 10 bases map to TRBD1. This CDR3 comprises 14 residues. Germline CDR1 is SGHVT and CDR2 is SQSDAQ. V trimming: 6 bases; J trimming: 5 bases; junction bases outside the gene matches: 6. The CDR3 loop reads CASRTGGAKETQYF. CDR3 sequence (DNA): TGTGCCAGCAGGACAGGGGGCGCGAAGGAGACCCAGTACTTC.